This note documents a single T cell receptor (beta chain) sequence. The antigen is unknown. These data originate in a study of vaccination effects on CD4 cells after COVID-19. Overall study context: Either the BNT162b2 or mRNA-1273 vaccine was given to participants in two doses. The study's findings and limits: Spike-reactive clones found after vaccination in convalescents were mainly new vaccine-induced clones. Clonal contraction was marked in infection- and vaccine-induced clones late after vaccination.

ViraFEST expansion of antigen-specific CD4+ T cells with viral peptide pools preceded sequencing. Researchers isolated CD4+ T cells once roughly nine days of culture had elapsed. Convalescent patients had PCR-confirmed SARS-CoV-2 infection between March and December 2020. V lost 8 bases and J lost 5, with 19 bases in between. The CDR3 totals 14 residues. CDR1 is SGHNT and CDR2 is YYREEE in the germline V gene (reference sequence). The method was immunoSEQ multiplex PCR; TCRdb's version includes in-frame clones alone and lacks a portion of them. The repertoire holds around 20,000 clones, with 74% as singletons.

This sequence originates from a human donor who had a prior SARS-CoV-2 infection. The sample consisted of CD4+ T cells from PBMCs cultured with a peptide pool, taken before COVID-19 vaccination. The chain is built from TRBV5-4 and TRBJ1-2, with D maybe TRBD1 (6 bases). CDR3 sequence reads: CASKAVGGGYGYTF. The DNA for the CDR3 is TGTGCCAGTAAGGCCGTCGGGGGCGGGTATGGCTACACCTTC.